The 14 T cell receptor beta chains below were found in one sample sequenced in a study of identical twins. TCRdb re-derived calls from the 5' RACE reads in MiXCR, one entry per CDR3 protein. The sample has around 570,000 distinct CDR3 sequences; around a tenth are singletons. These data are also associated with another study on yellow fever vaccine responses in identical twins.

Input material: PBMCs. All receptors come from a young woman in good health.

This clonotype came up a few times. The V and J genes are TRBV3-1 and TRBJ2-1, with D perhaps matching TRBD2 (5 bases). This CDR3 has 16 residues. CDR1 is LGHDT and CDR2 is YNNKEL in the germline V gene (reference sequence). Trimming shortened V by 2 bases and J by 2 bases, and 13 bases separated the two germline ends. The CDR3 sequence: CASSQRRSFAYNEQFF. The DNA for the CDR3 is TGTGCCAGCAGCCAAAGGAGGAGTTTTGCCTACAATGAGCAGTTCTTC.

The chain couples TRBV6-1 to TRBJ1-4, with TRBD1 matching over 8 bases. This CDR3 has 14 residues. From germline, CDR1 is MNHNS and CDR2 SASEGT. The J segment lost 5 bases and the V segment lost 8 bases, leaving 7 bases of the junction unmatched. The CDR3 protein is CASGTGGRNEKLFF. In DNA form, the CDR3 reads TGTGCCAGCGGAACAGGGGGACGCAATGAAAAACTGTTTTTT.

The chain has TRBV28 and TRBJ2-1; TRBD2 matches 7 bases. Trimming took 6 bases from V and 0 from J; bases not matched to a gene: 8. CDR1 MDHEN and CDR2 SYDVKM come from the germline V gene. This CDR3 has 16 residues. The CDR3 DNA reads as TGTGCCAGCAGGGGGGGGGGACCCAGCTCCTACAATGAGCAGTTCTTC. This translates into CASRGGGPSSYNEQFF.

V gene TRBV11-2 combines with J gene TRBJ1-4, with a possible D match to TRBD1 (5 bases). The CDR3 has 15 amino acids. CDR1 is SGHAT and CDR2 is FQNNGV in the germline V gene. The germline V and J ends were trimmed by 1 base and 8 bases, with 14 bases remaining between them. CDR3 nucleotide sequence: TGTGCCAGCAGCTTAGGGGCATTGAAGGGGGAAAAACTGTTTTTT. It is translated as CASSLGALKGEKLFF. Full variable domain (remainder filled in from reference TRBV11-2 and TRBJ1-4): EAGVAQSPRYKIIEKRQSVAFWCNPISGHATLYWYQQILGQGPKLLIQFQNNGVVDDSQLPKDRFSAERLKGVDSTLKIQPAKLEDSAVYLCASSLGALKGEKLFFGSGTQLSVL.

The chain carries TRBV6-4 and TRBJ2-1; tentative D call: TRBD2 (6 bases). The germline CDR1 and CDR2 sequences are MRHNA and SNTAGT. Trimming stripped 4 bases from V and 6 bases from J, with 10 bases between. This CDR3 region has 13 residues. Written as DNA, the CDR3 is TGTGCCAGCAGTGCTGGAGGGGTCAATGAGCAGTTCTTC. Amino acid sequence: CASSAGGVNEQFF.

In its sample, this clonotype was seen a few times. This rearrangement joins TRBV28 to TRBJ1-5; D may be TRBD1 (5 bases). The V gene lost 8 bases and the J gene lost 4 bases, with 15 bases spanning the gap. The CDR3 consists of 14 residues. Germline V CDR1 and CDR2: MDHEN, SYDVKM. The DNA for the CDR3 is TGTGCCAGCCAGGACATTCTAGGAAATCAGCCCCAGCATTTT. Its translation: CASQDILGNQPQHF. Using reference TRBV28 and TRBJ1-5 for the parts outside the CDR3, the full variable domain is DVKVTQSSRYLVKRTGEKVFLECVQDMDHENMFWYRQDPGLGLRLIYFSYDVKMKEKGDIPEGYSVSREKKERFSLILESASTNQTSMYLCASQDILGNQPQHFGDGTRLSIL.

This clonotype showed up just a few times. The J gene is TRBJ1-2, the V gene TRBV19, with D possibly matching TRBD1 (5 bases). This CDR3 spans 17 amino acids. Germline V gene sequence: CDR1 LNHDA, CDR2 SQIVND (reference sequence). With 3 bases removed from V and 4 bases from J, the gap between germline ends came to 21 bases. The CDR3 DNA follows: TGTGCCAGTAGTATGGTCGCGGGGCCGGGGCCCCTCTATGGCTACACCTTC. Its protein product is CASSMVAGPGPLYGYTF.

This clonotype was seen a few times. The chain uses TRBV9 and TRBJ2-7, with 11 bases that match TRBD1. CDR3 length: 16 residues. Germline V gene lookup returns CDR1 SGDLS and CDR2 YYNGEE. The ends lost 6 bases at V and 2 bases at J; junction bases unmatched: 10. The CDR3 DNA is TGTGCCAGCACCCCTTTTCCGGGACAGGGGGCCTACGAGCAGTACTTC. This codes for CASTPFPGQGAYEQYF. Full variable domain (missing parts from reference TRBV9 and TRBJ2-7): DSGVTQTPKHLITATGQRVTLRCSPRSGDLSVYWYQQSLDQGLQFLIQYYNGEERAKGNILERFSAQQFPDLHSELNLSSLELGDSALYFCASTPFPGQGAYEQYFGPGTRLTVT.

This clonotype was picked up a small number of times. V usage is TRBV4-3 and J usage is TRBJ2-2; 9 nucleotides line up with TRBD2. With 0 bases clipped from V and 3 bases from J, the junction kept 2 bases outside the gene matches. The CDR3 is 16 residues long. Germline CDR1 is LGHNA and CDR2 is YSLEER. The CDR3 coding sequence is TGCGCCAGCAGCCAAGAAGCGGGAGGTTACACCGGGGAGCTGTTTTTT. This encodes CASSQEAGGYTGELFF.

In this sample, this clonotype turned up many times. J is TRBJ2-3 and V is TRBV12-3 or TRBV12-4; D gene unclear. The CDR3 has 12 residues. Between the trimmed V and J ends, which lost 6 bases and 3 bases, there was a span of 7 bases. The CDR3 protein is CASSHTTDTQYF. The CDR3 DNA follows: TGTGCCAGCAGCCACACGACAGATACGCAGTATTTT.

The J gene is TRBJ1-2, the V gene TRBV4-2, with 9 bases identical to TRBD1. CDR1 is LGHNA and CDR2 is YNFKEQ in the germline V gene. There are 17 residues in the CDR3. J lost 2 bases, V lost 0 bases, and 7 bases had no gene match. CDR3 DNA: TGTGCCAGCAGCCAAGATACGAAACAGGGGGCGAACTATGGCTACACCTTC. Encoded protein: CASSQDTKQGANYGYTF.

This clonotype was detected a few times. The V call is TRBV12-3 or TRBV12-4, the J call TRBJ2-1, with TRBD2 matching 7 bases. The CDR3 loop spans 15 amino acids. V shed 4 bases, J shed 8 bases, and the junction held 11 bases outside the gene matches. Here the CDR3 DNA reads TGTGCCAGCAGTTCCCTCGCGGGAGCCCAGGATGAGCAGTTCTTC. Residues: CASSSLAGAQDEQFF.

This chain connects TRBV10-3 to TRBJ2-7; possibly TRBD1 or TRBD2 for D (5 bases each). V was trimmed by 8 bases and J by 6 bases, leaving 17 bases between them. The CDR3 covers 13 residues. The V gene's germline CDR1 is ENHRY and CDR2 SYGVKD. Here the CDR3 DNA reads TGTGCCATCCGGGGCCCTCTTAGGTCCGAGCAGTACTTC. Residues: CAIRGPLRSEQYF.

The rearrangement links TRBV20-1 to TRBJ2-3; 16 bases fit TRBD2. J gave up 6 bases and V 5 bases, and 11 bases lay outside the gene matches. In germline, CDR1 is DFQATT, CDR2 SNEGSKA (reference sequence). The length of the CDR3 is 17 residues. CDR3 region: CSASGLAGGPGEDTQYF. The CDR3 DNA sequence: TGCAGTGCTTCGGGACTAGCGGGAGGGCCGGGGGAGGATACGCAGTATTTT.